A selection of T cell receptor beta chains follows, all from one sample in a study of beta chain features in type 1 diabetes. Measured with immunoSEQ multiplex PCR; TCRdb has only the in-frame clones, and not every one. There are 640,000 or so clones in the sample; about an eighth occur only once, and roughly 0.04% lies in the top ten. Sequenced input: naive CD4+ T cells from blood. The source is a man between 18 and 35 years old with type 1 diabetes. The CDR3 runs from the conserved cysteine through the conserved F or W. Fields, in order: V gene, D gene, J gene, CDR3 length, clone size, CDR3 DNA, CDR3 protein. A D gene is named only where the DNA matches it firmly. Clone size is given for some rows only: seen once, a few or many times, or a class if the clone is expanded.

v_gene: TRBV2
d_gene: -
j_gene: TRBJ2-4
len: 10
abundance: -
CDR3nt: TGTGCCAGCAGTATCACAGATCAGTACTTC
CDR3aa: CASSITDQYF

v_gene: TRBV5-1
d_gene: TRBD2
j_gene: TRBJ2-7
len: 14
abundance: -
CDR3nt: TGCGCCAGCAGCACAGTAGCGGGAGTGTACGAGCAGTACTTC
CDR3aa: CASSTVAGVYEQYF

v_gene: TRBV20-1
d_gene: -
j_gene: TRBJ2-5
len: 10
abundance: -
CDR3nt: TGCAGTGCTAACTTGGAGACCCAGTACTTC
CDR3aa: CSANLETQYF

v_gene: TRBV19
d_gene: -
j_gene: TRBJ2-3
len: 13
abundance: -
CDR3nt: TGTGCCAGTAGTTCACCGAGGCCAGATACGCAGTATTTT
CDR3aa: CASSSPRPDTQYF

v_gene: TRBV7-9
d_gene: -
j_gene: TRBJ2-2
len: 13
abundance: few
CDR3nt: TGTGCCAGCAGCCTCAGAGAAACCGGGGAGCTGTTTTTT
CDR3aa: CASSLRETGELFF

v_gene: TRBV14
d_gene: -
j_gene: TRBJ2-4
len: 14
abundance: many
CDR3nt: TGTGCCAGCAGCCCAACGGGGGACACCAACATTCAGTACTTC
CDR3aa: CASSPTGDTNIQYF

v_gene: TRBV5-1
d_gene: TRBD1
j_gene: TRBJ2-2
len: 15
abundance: -
CDR3nt: TGCGCCAGTTCGACGGGACAGCTAAACACCGGGGAGCTGTTTTTT
CDR3aa: CASSTGQLNTGELFF

v_gene: TRBV29-1
d_gene: -
j_gene: TRBJ2-5
len: 12
abundance: few
CDR3nt: TGCAGCGTTGTAAAGAGGGTAGAGACCCAGTACTTC
CDR3aa: CSVVKRVETQYF

v_gene: TRBV5-1
d_gene: TRBD2
j_gene: TRBJ2-1
len: 16
abundance: few
CDR3nt: TGCGCCAGCAGCCTTGGGGCGAGCGGGACGTACAATGAGCAGTTCTTC
CDR3aa: CASSLGASGTYNEQFF

v_gene: TRBV30
d_gene: TRBD1
j_gene: TRBJ1-1
len: 14
abundance: few
CDR3nt: TGTGCCTGGGGGACAGGGGGCACGAGCACTGAAGCTTTCTTT
CDR3aa: CAWGTGGTSTEAFF

v_gene: TRBV9
d_gene: -
j_gene: TRBJ2-5
len: 15
abundance: -
CDR3nt: TGTGCCAGCAGCCCCCAACTAGTCGCGAGTGAGACCCAGTACTTC
CDR3aa: CASSPQLVASETQYF

v_gene: TRBV30
d_gene: TRBD1
j_gene: TRBJ1-2
len: 14
abundance: few
CDR3nt: TGTGCCTGGAGTGTAAACAGGGGCGAGGGTGGCTACACCTTC
CDR3aa: CAWSVNRGEGGYTF

v_gene: TRBV25-1
d_gene: TRBD1
j_gene: TRBJ1-2
len: 14
abundance: -
CDR3nt: TGTGCCAGCAGTGACCAGGGGGTGGACTATGGCTACACCTTC
CDR3aa: CASSDQGVDYGYTF

v_gene: TRBV30
d_gene: -
j_gene: TRBJ1-1
len: 13
abundance: few
CDR3nt: TGTGCCTGGAGTGTAATCGGGGGCACTGAAGCTTTCTTT
CDR3aa: CAWSVIGGTEAFF

v_gene: TRBV7-9
d_gene: -
j_gene: TRBJ1-2
len: 15
abundance: -
CDR3nt: TGTGCCAGCAGCCCCGGGGGGTCAGGACACTATGGCTACACCTTC
CDR3aa: CASSPGGSGHYGYTF

v_gene: TRBV5-1
d_gene: -
j_gene: TRBJ1-1
len: 14
abundance: -
CDR3nt: TGCGCCAGCAGCTGGGGGCGTTGGGACACTGAAGCTTTCTTT
CDR3aa: CASSWGRWDTEAFF

v_gene: TRBV5-1
d_gene: -
j_gene: TRBJ1-5
len: 13
abundance: -
CDR3nt: TGCGCCAGCAGCATCCCCGGGCATCAGCCCCAGCATTTT
CDR3aa: CASSIPGHQPQHF

v_gene: TRBV6-4
d_gene: -
j_gene: TRBJ2-3
len: 14
abundance: few
CDR3nt: TGTGCCAGCAGTCGCGAACTCGTCACAGATACGCAGTATTTT
CDR3aa: CASSRELVTDTQYF

v_gene: TRBV7-2
d_gene: TRBD2
j_gene: TRBJ2-1
len: 16
abundance: -
CDR3nt: TGTGCCAGCAGCTTACTAGGACTAGCGGGAGGCAATGAGCAGTTCTTC
CDR3aa: CASSLLGLAGGNEQFF

v_gene: TRBV6-5
d_gene: -
j_gene: TRBJ2-5
len: 13
abundance: few
CDR3nt: TGTGCCAGCAGTTACGGGGGGTATGAGACCCAGTACTTC
CDR3aa: CASSYGGYETQYF

v_gene: TRBV30
d_gene: -
j_gene: TRBJ2-1
len: 13
abundance: -
CDR3nt: TGTGCCTGGACTACGGGTATCTACAATGAGCAGTTCTTC
CDR3aa: CAWTTGIYNEQFF

v_gene: TRBV29-1
d_gene: TRBD2
j_gene: TRBJ2-1
len: 15
abundance: few
CDR3nt: TGCAGCGTACGTGGACGGGAGGTTTCCTACAATGAGCAGTTCTTC
CDR3aa: CSVRGREVSYNEQFF

v_gene: TRBV7-9
d_gene: -
j_gene: TRBJ2-5
len: 13
abundance: few
CDR3nt: TGTGCCAGCAGGCTAGCCCCCCAAGAGACCCAGTACTTC
CDR3aa: CASRLAPQETQYF

v_gene: TRBV9
d_gene: TRBD1
j_gene: TRBJ2-5
len: 15
abundance: few
CDR3nt: TGTGCCAGCAGCGGGGACAGGGGGCGCGGGGAGACCCAGTACTTC
CDR3aa: CASSGDRGRGETQYF

v_gene: TRBV5-1
d_gene: -
j_gene: TRBJ2-5
len: 14
abundance: -
CDR3nt: TGCGCCAGCAGCTTGGGGCAGATTCAAGAGACCCAGTACTTC
CDR3aa: CASSLGQIQETQYF

v_gene: TRBV6-5
d_gene: -
j_gene: TRBJ1-2
len: 12
abundance: few
CDR3nt: TGTGCCAGCAGTCTTCAGGGTAATGGCTACACCTTC
CDR3aa: CASSLQGNGYTF

v_gene: TRBV20-1
d_gene: -
j_gene: TRBJ2-1
len: 11
abundance: few
CDR3nt: TGCAGTGCTAGAACCTACGATGAGCAGTTCTTC
CDR3aa: CSARTYDEQFF

v_gene: TRBV2
d_gene: -
j_gene: TRBJ1-2
len: 13
abundance: few
CDR3nt: TGTGCCAGCAGTGAATACAGTAACTATGGCTACACCTTC
CDR3aa: CASSEYSNYGYTF

v_gene: TRBV6-1
d_gene: -
j_gene: TRBJ2-2
len: 15
abundance: few
CDR3nt: TGTGCCAGCAGCGTGGGGTCCCCGAACACCGGGGAGCTGTTTTTT
CDR3aa: CASSVGSPNTGELFF

v_gene: TRBV7-2
d_gene: TRBD1
j_gene: TRBJ2-3
len: 15
abundance: -
CDR3nt: TGTGCCAGCAGCCCAGGGACAGGGGGAAGAGATACGCAGTATTTT
CDR3aa: CASSPGTGGRDTQYF

v_gene: TRBV4-3
d_gene: -
j_gene: TRBJ1-5
len: 13
abundance: -
CDR3nt: TGCGCCAGCAGCCAAGAAGGCGGACAGCCCCAGCATTTT
CDR3aa: CASSQEGGQPQHF

v_gene: TRBV29-1
d_gene: -
j_gene: TRBJ2-1
len: 11
abundance: -
CDR3nt: TGCAGCGTTACAAGGATGGGTGAGCAGTTCTTC
CDR3aa: CSVTRMGEQFF

v_gene: TRBV25-1
d_gene: TRBD1
j_gene: TRBJ1-6
len: 15
abundance: -
CDR3nt: TGTGCCAGCAGTGAAGTCGACAGGGCCAATTCACCCCTCCACTTT
CDR3aa: CASSEVDRANSPLHF

v_gene: TRBV30
d_gene: TRBD2
j_gene: TRBJ2-3
len: 14
abundance: few
CDR3nt: TGTGCCTGGAGTCAGAGCGGGACCCCTGGTACGCAGTATTTT
CDR3aa: CAWSQSGTPGTQYF

v_gene: TRBV28
d_gene: -
j_gene: TRBJ2-7
len: 15
abundance: -
CDR3nt: TGTGCCAGCAGTAGGCCAGGGGAACCCTCCTACGAGCAGTACTTC
CDR3aa: CASSRPGEPSYEQYF

v_gene: TRBV6-5
d_gene: -
j_gene: TRBJ2-6
len: 14
abundance: few
CDR3nt: TGTGCCAGCAGTTACACCTCTGGGGCCAACGTCCTGACTTTC
CDR3aa: CASSYTSGANVLTF

v_gene: TRBV29-1
d_gene: -
j_gene: TRBJ1-1
len: 13
abundance: few
CDR3nt: TGCAGCGTTGGGGGACACTTGAACACTGAAGCTTTCTTT
CDR3aa: CSVGGHLNTEAFF

v_gene: TRBV11-2
d_gene: -
j_gene: TRBJ2-7
len: 13
abundance: -
CDR3nt: TGTGCCAGCAGCTTAGATCGGGGCCACGAGCAGTACTTC
CDR3aa: CASSLDRGHEQYF

v_gene: TRBV7-2
d_gene: -
j_gene: TRBJ2-7
len: 15
abundance: -
CDR3nt: TGTGCCAGCAGCACCTTGATGGGTAGAATGGGCGAGCAGTACTTC
CDR3aa: CASSTLMGRMGEQYF

v_gene: TRBV9
d_gene: TRBD2
j_gene: TRBJ2-1
len: 21
abundance: -
CDR3nt: TGTGCCAGCAGCGTAGGGACTAGCGGGAGGATACCGGTAAGCTCCTACAATGAGCAGTTCTTC
CDR3aa: CASSVGTSGRIPVSSYNEQFF

v_gene: TRBV5-1
d_gene: TRBD1
j_gene: TRBJ2-1
len: 15
abundance: -
CDR3nt: TGCGCCAGCAGCTTGGCCGCAGGGGGCGCGGATGAGCAGTTCTTC
CDR3aa: CASSLAAGGADEQFF

v_gene: TRBV20-1
d_gene: -
j_gene: TRBJ2-7
len: 10
abundance: -
CDR3nt: TGCAGTGCCCTTGGGCACGAGCAGTACTTC
CDR3aa: CSALGHEQYF

v_gene: TRBV28
d_gene: -
j_gene: TRBJ2-4
len: 16
abundance: -
CDR3nt: TGTGCCAGCACGGGAGGACAGGCTCTAGCCAAAAACATTCAGTACTTC
CDR3aa: CASTGGQALAKNIQYF

v_gene: TRBV7-9
d_gene: -
j_gene: TRBJ2-4
len: 13
abundance: -
CDR3nt: TGTGCCAGCAGCCCTCCTAGTGACGGGAAACAGTACTTC
CDR3aa: CASSPPSDGKQYF

v_gene: TRBV29-1
d_gene: -
j_gene: TRBJ2-7
len: 12
abundance: -
CDR3nt: TGCAGCGTTGATGAGGGGCCGGGGGAGCAGTACTTC
CDR3aa: CSVDEGPGEQYF

v_gene: TRBV30
d_gene: TRBD1
j_gene: TRBJ2-7
len: 12
abundance: -
CDR3nt: TGTGCCTGGGACAGGGGCCCGTACGAGCAGTACTTC
CDR3aa: CAWDRGPYEQYF

v_gene: TRBV7-8
d_gene: TRBD1
j_gene: TRBJ1-6
len: 15
abundance: few
CDR3nt: TGTGCCAGCAGCTTGCCGGACAGGGGTAGTTCACCCCTCCACTTT
CDR3aa: CASSLPDRGSSPLHF

v_gene: TRBV7-9
d_gene: TRBD1
j_gene: TRBJ2-7
len: 14
abundance: few
CDR3nt: TGTGCCAGCGGCCCCGGGACAGCAACCTACGAGCAGTACTTC
CDR3aa: CASGPGTATYEQYF

v_gene: TRBV9
d_gene: -
j_gene: TRBJ2-7
len: 15
abundance: -
CDR3nt: TGTGCCAGCAGCGCGTCGGAGGCTGAGTACTACGAGCAGTACTTC
CDR3aa: CASSASEAEYYEQYF

v_gene: TRBV30
d_gene: -
j_gene: TRBJ1-6
len: 13
abundance: -
CDR3nt: TGTGCCTGTTCCGGATCCTATAATTCACCCCTCCACTTT
CDR3aa: CACSGSYNSPLHF

v_gene: TRBV2
d_gene: TRBD1
j_gene: TRBJ1-4
len: 14
abundance: few
CDR3nt: TGTGCCAGCAGATCAGGGGGCGCAAGGGAAAAACTGTTTTTT
CDR3aa: CASRSGGAREKLFF

v_gene: TRBV7-2
d_gene: -
j_gene: TRBJ2-5
len: 14
abundance: once
CDR3nt: TGTGCCAGCAGCTTAGCGGGGGGAAAAGAGACCCAGTACTTC
CDR3aa: CASSLAGGKETQYF

v_gene: TRBV5-4
d_gene: TRBD1
j_gene: TRBJ2-3
len: 15
abundance: -
CDR3nt: TGTGCCAGCAGCCCAAGACAGGGGGCGGGAGATACGCAGTATTTT
CDR3aa: CASSPRQGAGDTQYF

v_gene: TRBV5-6
d_gene: -
j_gene: TRBJ1-6
len: 15
abundance: -
CDR3nt: TGTGCCAGCAGCTTGGGATATAGGGGAGGACCACCCCTCCACTTT
CDR3aa: CASSLGYRGGPPLHF

v_gene: TRBV15
d_gene: -
j_gene: TRBJ2-7
len: 13
abundance: few
CDR3nt: TGTGCCACCAGCAGGCAGGGATCACTCGAGCAGTACTTC
CDR3aa: CATSRQGSLEQYF

v_gene: TRBV29-1
d_gene: -
j_gene: TRBJ2-2
len: 14
abundance: few
CDR3nt: TGCAGCTTCAGATGGGGACCCAACACCGGGGAGCTGTTTTTT
CDR3aa: CSFRWGPNTGELFF

v_gene: TRBV25-1
d_gene: -
j_gene: TRBJ2-5
len: 13
abundance: many
CDR3nt: TGTGCCAGCAGTGAATTTCGGGGGGAGACCCAGTACTTC
CDR3aa: CASSEFRGETQYF

v_gene: TRBV5-1
d_gene: -
j_gene: TRBJ2-6
len: 15
abundance: -
CDR3nt: TGCGCCAGCAGCTTACTGGACCTTGAGGCCAACGTCCTGACTTTC
CDR3aa: CASSLLDLEANVLTF

v_gene: TRBV9
d_gene: TRBD2
j_gene: TRBJ2-7
len: 16
abundance: few
CDR3nt: TGTGCCAGCAGCGTAGGGGCGGGAGTAAGTTTGTACGAGCAGTACTTC
CDR3aa: CASSVGAGVSLYEQYF